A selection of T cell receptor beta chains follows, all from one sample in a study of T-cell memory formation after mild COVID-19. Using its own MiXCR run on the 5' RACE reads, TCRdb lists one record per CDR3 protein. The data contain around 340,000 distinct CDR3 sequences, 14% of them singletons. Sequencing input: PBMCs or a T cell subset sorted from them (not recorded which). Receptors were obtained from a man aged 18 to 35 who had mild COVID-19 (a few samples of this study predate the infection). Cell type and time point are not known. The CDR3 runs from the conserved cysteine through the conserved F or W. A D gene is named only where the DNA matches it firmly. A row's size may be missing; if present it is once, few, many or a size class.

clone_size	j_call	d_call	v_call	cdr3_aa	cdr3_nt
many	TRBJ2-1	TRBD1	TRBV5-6	CASSATGGAGEQFF	TGTGCCAGCAGCGCAACAGGGGGCGCGGGTGAGCAGTTCTTC
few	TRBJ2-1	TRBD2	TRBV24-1	CATSGRGVNEQFF	TGTGCCACCAGCGGACGGGGGGTAAATGAGCAGTTCTTC
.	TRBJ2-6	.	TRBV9	CASSRLGVDNVLTF	TGTGCCAGCAGTCGTTTAGGGGTGGACAACGTCCTGACTTTC
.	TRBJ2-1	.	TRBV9	CASSNRDYNEQFF	TGTGCCAGCAGCAACCGGGACTACAATGAGCAGTTCTTC
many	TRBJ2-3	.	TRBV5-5	CASSFGTYTDTQYF	TGTGCCAGCAGCTTCGGGACCTACACAGATACGCAGTATTTT
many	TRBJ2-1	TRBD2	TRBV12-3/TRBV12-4	CASSSLAGGSGFF	TGTGCCAGCAGTTCACTAGCGGGGGGCTCCGGGTTCTTC
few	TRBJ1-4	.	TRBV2	CASRRMNLAVGPEKLFF	TGTGCCAGCAGGAGAATGAACTTGGCCGTGGGGCCGGAAAAACTGTTTTTT
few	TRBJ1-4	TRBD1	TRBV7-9	CASSLATGGSNEKLFF	TGTGCCAGCAGCTTAGCGACAGGGGGATCTAATGAAAAACTGTTTTTT
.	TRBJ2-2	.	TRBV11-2	CASSSQVTNTGELFF	TGTGCCAGCAGCAGTCAGGTGACAAACACCGGGGAGCTGTTTTTT
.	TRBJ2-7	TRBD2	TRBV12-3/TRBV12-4	CASSPGLAGSGQYF	TGTGCCAGCAGTCCGGGACTAGCCGGTTCTGGGCAGTACTTC
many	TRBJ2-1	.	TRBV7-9	CASSLGDEQFF	TGTGCCAGCAGCTTAGGCGATGAGCAGTTCTTC
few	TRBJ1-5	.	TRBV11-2	CASSLVAGLSNQPQHF	TGTGCCAGCAGCTTAGTGGCAGGTCTAAGCAATCAGCCCCAGCATTTT
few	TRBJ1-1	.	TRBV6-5	CASSYSRSRGGSITEAFF	TGTGCCAGCAGTTACTCGAGGTCTAGAGGAGGGTCAATTACTGAAGCTTTCTTT
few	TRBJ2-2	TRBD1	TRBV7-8	CASSADRSNTGELFF	TGTGCCAGCAGCGCGGACAGGTCGAACACCGGGGAGCTGTTTTTT
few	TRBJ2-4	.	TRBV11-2	CASSFVLAKNIQYF	TGTGCCAGCAGCTTTGTGTTAGCCAAAAACATTCAGTACTTC
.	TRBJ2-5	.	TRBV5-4	CASSVGRWGQETQYF	TGTGCCAGCAGCGTGGGTCGTTGGGGGCAAGAGACCCAGTACTTC
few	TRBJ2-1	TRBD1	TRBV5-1	CASSLVPTGTYNEQFF	TGCGCCAGCAGCTTGGTGCCGACAGGGACCTACAATGAGCAGTTCTTC
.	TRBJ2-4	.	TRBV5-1	CASSPDRGGMDIQYF	TGCGCCAGCAGCCCCGATAGGGGGGGCATGGACATTCAGTACTTC
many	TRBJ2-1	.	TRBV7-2	CASTPSSSGEQFF	TGTGCCAGCACCCCATCCAGCTCCGGTGAGCAGTTCTTC
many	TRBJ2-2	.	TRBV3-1	CASSQGEAGELFF	TGTGCCAGCAGCCAAGGGGAGGCCGGGGAGCTGTTTTTT
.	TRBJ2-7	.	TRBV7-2	CASSLALSGAVQYF	TGTGCCAGCAGCTTAGCGTTGTCCGGGGCGGTACAGTACTTC
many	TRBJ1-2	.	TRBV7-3	CASSLTGGDYGYTF	TGTGCCAGCAGCTTAACGGGGGGTGACTATGGCTACACCTTC
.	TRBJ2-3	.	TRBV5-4	CASSLVLASRTQYF	TGTGCCAGCAGCTTGGTGCTAGCGTCGCGTACGCAGTATTTT
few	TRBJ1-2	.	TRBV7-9	CASGTEGYTF	TGTGCCAGCGGAACGGAGGGCTACACCTTC
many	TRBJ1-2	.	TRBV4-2	CASSPTGTPVSGYTF	TGTGCCAGCAGCCCTACGGGGACGCCCGTCTCTGGCTACACCTTC
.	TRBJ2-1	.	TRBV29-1	CSGGRRGWDEQFF	TGCAGCGGGGGAAGGCGGGGCTGGGATGAGCAGTTCTTC
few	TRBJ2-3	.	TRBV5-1	CASSEVTDTQYF	TGCGCCAGCAGCGAGGTGACAGATACGCAGTATTTT
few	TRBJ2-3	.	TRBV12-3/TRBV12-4	CASSYRGADTQYF	TGTGCCAGCAGTTACCGGGGTGCGGATACGCAGTATTTT
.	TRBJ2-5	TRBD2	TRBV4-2	CASSQVGGGSETQYF	TGTGCCAGCAGCCAAGTGGGCGGGGGGTCGGAGACCCAGTACTTC
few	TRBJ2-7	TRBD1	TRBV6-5	CASSYPGQGIYEQYF	TGTGCCAGCAGTTACCCAGGACAGGGGATATACGAGCAGTACTTC
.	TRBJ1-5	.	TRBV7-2	CASSSQQGNGNQPQHF	TGTGCCAGCAGCTCTCAACAGGGTAACGGCAATCAGCCCCAGCATTTT
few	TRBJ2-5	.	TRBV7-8	CASSFPHYKVQETQYF	TGTGCCAGCAGCTTTCCCCATTATAAAGTCCAAGAGACCCAGTACTTC
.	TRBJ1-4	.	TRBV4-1	CASSQDNRGNEKLFF	TGCGCCAGCAGCCAAGACAACCGGGGTAATGAAAAACTGTTTTTT
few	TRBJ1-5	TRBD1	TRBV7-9	CASSLRGQGNQPQHF	TGTGCCAGCAGCCTCCGCGGACAGGGCAATCAGCCCCAGCATTTT
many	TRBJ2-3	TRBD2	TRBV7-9	CASSLAGAGTDTQYF	TGTGCCAGCAGCTTGGCGGGAGCTGGCACAGATACGCAGTATTTT
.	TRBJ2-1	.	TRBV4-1	CASSHFRQVLNEQFF	TGCGCCAGCAGCCACTTCAGACAGGTATTGAATGAGCAGTTCTTC
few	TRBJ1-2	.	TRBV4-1	CASRQVKHFYGYTF	TGCGCCAGCAGACAAGTGAAGCATTTCTATGGCTACACCTTC
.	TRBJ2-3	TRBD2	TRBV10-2	CASSEWGSGAAEDTQYF	TGCGCCAGCAGTGAGTGGGGTAGCGGGGCGGCAGAAGATACGCAGTATTTT
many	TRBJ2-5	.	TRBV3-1	CASSIPGQETQYF	TGTGCCAGCAGCATACCAGGACAAGAGACCCAGTACTTC
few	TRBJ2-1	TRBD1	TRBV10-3	CAISMGQGYYNEQFF	TGTGCCATCAGTATGGGACAGGGGTACTACAATGAGCAGTTCTTC